The 4 T cell receptor beta chains below all came from one sample that was sequenced in a study of metastatic and nonmetastatic thyroid tumors. TCRdb re-called the PCR reads through MiXCR. The top ten hold roughly 5% of the sample, which has 20,000 to 30,000 clones, 13% seen once. Not a single patient had been given any form of treatment at any point before undergoing thyroid surgery. The sequenced sample was blood. The receptors here all came from a female donor with papillary thyroid cancer or a benign thyroid nodule (not recorded which). Some clones in this sample may be carry-over from other donors' samples.

The table lists this clone with many counts. The chain is built from TRBV19 and TRBJ1-5, with TRBD1 as a possible D gene (6 bases). This CDR3 contains 17 residues. Germline CDR1 reads LNHDA; CDR2 reads SQIVND (reference sequence). The germline V and J ends were trimmed by 4 bases and 2 bases, with 18 bases remaining between them. DNA for the CDR3: TGTGCCAGTAGTACCCAGGGGTCCCCGTGGGGCAATCAGCCCCAGCATTTT. Protein product: CASSTQGSPWGNQPQHF.

Ten or more counts support this clone. The V call is TRBV6-2 or TRBV6-3, the J call TRBJ2-2; 8 nucleotides match TRBD1. V dropped 6 bases and J dropped 1; count of bases not matched to a gene: 4. The CDR3 extends over 15 amino acids. From germline, CDR1 is MNHEY and CDR2 SVGEGT. As DNA, the CDR3 is TGTGCCAGCAGGAGAACAGGGGGGAACACCGGGGAGCTGTTTTTT. Its protein product is CASRRTGGNTGELFF.

Judged by abundance, this clone is medium-sized. The rearrangement uses TRBV20-1 and TRBJ2-7; 7 bases are shared with TRBD2. Germline V gene sequence: CDR1 DFQATT, CDR2 SNEGSKA (reference sequence). V shed 6 bases and J 6 bases; nucleotides not matched to a gene: 11. The CDR3 length is 13 residues. This CDR3 reads CSADSGNTGEQYF. The CDR3 DNA follows: TGCAGTGCCGACAGCGGGAATACTGGCGAGCAGTACTTC.

This clone rates as medium-sized (0.01 to 0.1%). The chain is built from TRBV11-2 and TRBJ2-3; D gene uncertain. V was shortened by 3 bases and J by 0 bases, with 10 bases between the two germline ends. The CDR3 length is 15 residues. CDR1 and CDR2 from the germline V gene are SGHAT and FQNNGV. The DNA of the CDR3 is TGTGCCAGCAGCTTTGGAGCCTCTAGCACAGATACGCAGTATTTT. This codes for CASSFGASSTDTQYF. The full variable domain, its missing parts supplied by reference TRBV11-2 and TRBJ2-3, is EAGVAQSPRYKIIEKRQSVAFWCNPISGHATLYWYQQILGQGPKLLIQFQNNGVVDDSQLPKDRFSAERLKGVDSTLKIQPAKLEDSAVYLCASSFGASSTDTQYFGPGTRLTVL.